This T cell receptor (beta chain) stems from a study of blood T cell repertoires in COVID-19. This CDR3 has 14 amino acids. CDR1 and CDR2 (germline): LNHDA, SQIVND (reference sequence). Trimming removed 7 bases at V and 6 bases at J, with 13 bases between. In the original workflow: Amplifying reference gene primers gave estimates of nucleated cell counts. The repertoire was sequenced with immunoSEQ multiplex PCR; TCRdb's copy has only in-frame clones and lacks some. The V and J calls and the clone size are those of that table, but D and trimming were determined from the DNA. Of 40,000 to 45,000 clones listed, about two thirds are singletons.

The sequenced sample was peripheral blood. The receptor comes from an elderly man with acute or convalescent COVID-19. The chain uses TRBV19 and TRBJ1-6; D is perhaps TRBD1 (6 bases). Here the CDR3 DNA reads TGTGCCAGTACCCTCCGGGACACTAATTCACCCCTCCACTTT. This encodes CASTLRDTNSPLHF.